The 18 T cell receptor beta chains in this list originate from one sample, sequenced in a study of blood T cells in healthy people across ages. With a J-beta primer mix and a sample-barcoded 5' primer, a second PCR ran about 7 to 12 cycles. TCRdb independently ran MiXCR on the 5' RACE reads; one entry per CDR3 protein. Of 900,000 to 950,000 distinct CDR3 sequences listed, 29% are singletons. This same sample was also part of a study on T cells of mothers and their children.

The sample was blood. The receptor source for this set is a woman aged 40 to 55 in good health.

For this clonotype: The junction and the germline gene differ at one end; a read error may be behind it. This chain links TRBV18 with TRBJ1-1; tentative D call: TRBD1 (5 bases). Germline V CDR1 and CDR2: KGHSH, LQKENI. The CDR3 contains 15 residues. CDR3 region: CAGSSSGGMNTEAFF. The CDR3 nucleotides are TGTGCCGGCTCATCCTCGGGGGGGATGAACACTGAAGCTTTCTTT.

In its sample, this clonotype is medium-sized. The J gene is TRBJ2-7, the V gene TRBV3-1, with TRBD2 as a possible D gene (6 bases). Germline V CDR1 and CDR2: LGHDT, YNNKEL (reference sequence). V lost 0 bases to trimming and J lost 0 bases, with 18 bases between them. The CDR3 contains 18 residues. CDR3 protein: CASSQEAWDEGGSYEQYF. CDR3 in DNA: TGTGCCAGCAGCCAAGAGGCATGGGACGAGGGAGGCTCCTACGAGCAGTACTTC.

This clonotype was recorded at least ten times. The chain combines TRBV7-9 with TRBJ2-3; the D gene is possibly TRBD1 (5 bases). CDR1 and CDR2 (germline): SEHNR, FQNEAQ (reference sequence). The CDR3 is 13 amino acids. The V end lost 7 bases, the J end lost 4 bases, and 12 bases lay between the germline ends. CDR3 in amino acids: CASNRGGADTQYF. The CDR3 DNA is TGTGCCAGCAATAGGGGTGGTGCAGATACGCAGTATTTT.

This clonotype was recorded at least ten times. The chain links TRBV29-1 to TRBJ1-2; D uncertain. V was cut by 4 bases and J by 4 bases, with 13 bases left in between. Germline values: CDR1 SQVTM, CDR2 ANQGSEA. CDR3 length: 13 amino acids. CDR3 protein: CSVGLTSGYGYTF. In DNA form, the CDR3 reads TGCAGCGTTGGCTTAACCAGTGGCTATGGCTACACCTTC.

As concerns this clonotype: A read error may explain this, as a much larger clone is one base away. V gene TRBV25-1 combines with J gene TRBJ2-1, with TRBD1 matching over 7 bases. CDR3 size: 14 residues. Germline V CDR1 and CDR2: MGHDK, SYGVNS. The CDR3 loop is CASGETGIYNEQFF. CDR3 nucleotide sequence: TGTGCCAGCGGTGAGACAGGGATATACAATGAGCAGTTCTTC. Based on the CDR3 plus reference TRBV25-1 and TRBJ2-1, the full variable domain is EADIYQTPRYLVIGTGKKITLECSQTMGHDKMYWYQQDPGMELHLIHYSYGVNSTEKGDLSSESTVSRIRTEHFPLTLESARPSHTSQYLCASGETGIYNEQFFGPGTRLTVL.

The table lists this clonotype with many counts. The gene calls are TRBV4-2 and TRBJ2-7; D perhaps matches TRBD2 (5 bases). V was shortened by 0 bases and J by 7 bases, with 10 bases between the two germline ends. Germline V gives CDR1 LGHNA, CDR2 YNFKEQ. This CDR3 region has 13 residues. CDR3 in amino acids: CASSQDGSGEQYF. CDR3 DNA sequence: TGTGCCAGCAGCCAAGACGGCTCGGGGGAGCAGTACTTC.

A note on this clonotype: One end of the junction does not line up with germline, which may come from a read error. The J gene is TRBJ2-2, the V gene TRBV5-4, with D possibly matching TRBD1 (5 bases). The CDR3 is 15 amino acids. The V gene's germline CDR1 is SGHNT and CDR2 YYREEE (reference sequence). In nucleotides, the CDR3 is TGTGCCAACAGCTTGCAGGGCTTTGTATCCGGGGAGCTGTTTTTT. It yields the protein CANSLQGFVSGELFF. Together with reference TRBV5-4 and TRBJ2-2, the CDR3 gives the full variable domain: ETGVTQSPTHLIKTRGQQVTLRCSSQSGHNTVSWYQQALGQGPQFIFQYYREEENGRGNFPPRFSGLQFPNYSSELNVNALELDDSALYLCANSLQGFVSGELFFGEGSRLTVL.

V is TRBV5-1 and J is TRBJ1-2; no reliable D call. V was trimmed by 0 bases and J by 2 bases, leaving 8 bases between them. CDR3 length: 14 residues. Germline V CDR1 and CDR2: SGHRS, YFSETQ. DNA for the CDR3: TGCGCCAGCAGCTTGGCCACACAGAACTATGGCTACACCTTC. It translates to CASSLATQNYGYTF.

The CDR3 protein is CSARARGSNQPQHF. Here the CDR3 DNA reads TGCAGTGCTAGAGCTAGAGGTAGCAATCAGCCCCAGCATTTT. V gene TRBV20-1 combines with J gene TRBJ1-5; unclear D gene. This CDR3 has 14 amino acids. The V gene lost 1 base and the J gene lost 0 bases, with 7 bases spanning the gap. Germline CDR1 DFQATT, CDR2 SNEGSKA (reference sequence).

With regard to this clonotype: A much larger clone is a single base away; this may be a read error. The chain couples TRBV4-3 to TRBJ2-1, with TRBD2 matching over 7 bases. The CDR3 length is 15 residues. Germline-derived CDR1 and CDR2 are LGHNA and YSLEER. In DNA form, the CDR3 reads TGCGCCAGCAGCCGGGAGGTCGGGAGGAACAATGAGCAGTTATTC. It yields the protein CASSREVGRNNEQLF.

As concerns this clonotype: Compared with germline, one end of the junction differs, possibly owing to a read error. The chain recombines TRBV9 with TRBJ1-2; 8 positions agree with TRBD1. Per the germline V gene, CDR1 is SGDLS and CDR2 is YYNGEE. The CDR3 length is 14 residues. The CDR3 here is CVSSAGQGAYGYTF. The CDR3 coding sequence is TGTGTCAGCAGCGCTGGACAGGGAGCCTATGGCTACACCTTC.

DNA of the CDR3: TGCAGCGTTGATTTAAGGGCGTCACCCTATGGCTACACCTTC. The encoded protein is CSVDLRASPYGYTF. The chain employs TRBV29-1 and TRBJ1-2; D ambiguous. Germline loops: CDR1 SQVTM, CDR2 ANQGSEA. Trimming cost V 3 bases and J 4 bases, with 15 bases left between them. The CDR3 has 14 amino acids.

This clonotype has just a few counts. The chain has TRBV6-5 and TRBJ2-3; TRBD2 matches 15 bases. The V segment lost 5 bases and the J segment 5 bases; nucleotides outside the gene matches: 5. The CDR3 has 16 amino acids. Germline V CDR1 and CDR2: MNHEY, SVGAGI. In nucleotides, the CDR3 is TGTGCCAGCAGTAGGACTAGCGGGGGGGCTGAAGATACGCAGTATTTT. Encoded protein: CASSRTSGGAEDTQYF.

The genes are TRBV7-8 and TRBJ1-6; TRBD1 matches at 11 bases. Germline CDR1 is SGHVS and CDR2 is FQNEAQ. This CDR3 has 21 amino acids. Trimming removed 2 bases from V and 6 bases from J; junction bases left unmatched: 18. The CDR3 is CASSLYRLGQGVRGINSPLHF. The CDR3 DNA reads as TGTGCCAGCAGCTTATATCGCTTGGGACAGGGGGTACGAGGGATTAATTCACCCCTCCACTTT.

This clonotype came up many times. The gene calls are TRBV4-1 and TRBJ1-2; D remains ambiguous. Germline values: CDR1 MGHRA, CDR2 YSYEKL. Between the trimmed V and J ends, which lost 0 bases and 1 base, there was a span of 9 bases. The CDR3 is 15 residues long. The chain's CDR3 is CASSQDWTNNYGYTF. In DNA form, the CDR3 reads TGCGCCAGCAGCCAAGATTGGACGAATAACTATGGCTACACCTTC.

This clonotype came up a few times. The genes are TRBV28 and TRBJ1-2; D possibly corresponds to TRBD1 (5 bases). This CDR3 spans 15 amino acids. Trimming took off 4 bases at V and 1 base at J, with 13 bases between the two ends. Germline V CDR1 and CDR2: MDHEN, SYDVKM. The CDR3 DNA is TGTGCCAGCAGTTCCCCGGGACGGCTTAACTATGGCTACACCTTC. Residues: CASSSPGRLNYGYTF.

This rearrangement joins TRBV29-1 to TRBJ2-3, with D possibly called TRBD1 or TRBD2 (6 bases each). In germline, CDR1 is SQVTM, CDR2 ANQGSEA. The CDR3 sequence is 13 residues long. V dropped 7 bases and J dropped 5 bases, with 16 bases sitting between them. CDR3 in amino acids: CSEGGRVEDTQYF. The CDR3 nucleotides read TGCAGCGAGGGGGGCAGGGTAGAAGATACGCAGTATTTT.

The chain couples TRBV18 to TRBJ1-5; 8 bases align to TRBD1. In germline, CDR1 is KGHSH, CDR2 LQKENI. The CDR3 is made up of 17 amino acids. Trimming at V came to 6 bases and at J to 0 bases, leaving 10 bases not matched to a gene. The CDR3 here is CASSRTGTGNSNQPQHF. CDR3 in DNA: TGTGCCAGCTCCAGAACCGGGACAGGTAATAGCAATCAGCCCCAGCATTTT.